This T cell receptor (beta chain) was identified during a study of early T cells in non-severe SARS-CoV-2 infection. Looking at the study overall: From unsorted whole blood, bulk RNA was sequenced, and the chains remained unpaired. Whole-study findings and limits: Database matching using VDJdb favored anti-spike CD8 responses, with private and CD4 specificities left missing.

V shed 2 bases, J shed 1 base, and the junction held 5 bases outside the gene matches. CDR1 and CDR2 from the germline V gene are WSHSY and SAAADI. The CDR3 runs 17 residues. Each single cDNA molecule received a unique molecular identifier. Each CDR3 protein is one row after TCRdb ran MiXCR on the 5' RACE reads. The repertoire holds tens of thousands of distinct CDR3 sequences, with roughly 6% as singletons. This clonotype came up many times. Its target is unknown. This TCR derives from an adult who was a healthcare worker with PCR-confirmed SARS-CoV-2 infection or an uninfected control (not recorded which). The sequenced material came from whole blood. The chain combines TRBV10-2 with TRBJ2-3; 11 positions match TRBD2. The CDR3 reads CASSESKLAGGTDTQYF. CDR3 nucleotides: TGCGCCAGCAGTGAGAGCAAACTAGCGGGGGGCACAGATACGCAGTATTTT.